Shown below are 32 T cell receptor beta chains from a single sample sequenced in a study of shared clonotypes between healthy human individuals. Assay used: immunoSEQ multiplex PCR; TCRdb lists only in-frame clones, some missing. The data show about 1.5 million clones, 95% to 99% seen once. Sequenced input: naive CD4+ T cells sorted from blood. As to subset: CD45RA+ positively selected. The receptor set was obtained from a man aged 25 to 40 in good health.

The rearrangement links TRBV7-7 to TRBJ2-5, with TRBD1 as a possible D gene (7 bases). Germline CDR1 and CDR2: SSHAT and FNYEAQ (reference sequence). The ends were cut back, 5 bases at V and 5 bases at J, with 12 bases in the middle. The length of the CDR3 is 13 residues. The CDR3 DNA reads as TGTGCCAGCAGCCGGGACAGCGGGGAGACCCAGTACTTC. Amino acids: CASSRDSGETQYF.

CDR3 sequence: CASSPRQGHTDTQYF. CDR3 sequence (DNA): TGTGCCAGCAGCCCTAGACAGGGCCACACAGATACGCAGTATTTT. The V and J genes are TRBV9 and TRBJ2-3; 7 bases map to TRBD1. V shed 4 bases and J 2 bases; nucleotides not matched to a gene: 7. The CDR3 runs 15 residues. Per the germline V gene, CDR1 is SGDLS and CDR2 is YYNGEE.

The chain is built from TRBV15 and TRBJ1-1, with D hard to call. V lost 8 bases and J 4 bases, leaving 8 bases between the germline ends. The CDR3 has 11 residues. Germline assignment: CDR1 LNHNV and CDR2 YYDKDF (reference sequence). CDR3 in DNA: TGTGCCACCGAGTGGGGCACTGAAGCTTTCTTT. As protein: CATEWGTEAFF.

Note on this clone: Other DNA sequences within the sample encode an identical CDR3. The genes are TRBV5-1 and TRBJ2-1, with no clear D. The CDR3 extends over 14 amino acids. V shed 2 bases and J shed 0 bases, with 6 bases lying between them. Germline-derived CDR1 and CDR2 are SGHRS and YFSETQ. This CDR3 reads CASSFRVSYNEQFF. CDR3 sequence (DNA): TGCGCCAGCAGCTTTAGGGTCTCCTACAATGAGCAGTTCTTC.

The genes are TRBV28 and TRBJ1-1, with D unclear. V was cut by 4 bases and J by 4 bases, with 10 bases left in between. The CDR3 is 13 residues long. In germline, CDR1 is MDHEN, CDR2 SYDVKM. The CDR3 DNA follows: TGTGCCAGCAGTTATAGGGTTCCCACTGAAGCTTTCTTT. Its protein is CASSYRVPTEAFF.

The chain links TRBV18 to TRBJ2-5, with D perhaps TRBD1 (6 bases). The V end lost 3 bases, the J end lost 3 bases, and 14 bases lay between the germline ends. Germline CDR1 KGHSH, CDR2 LQKENI. The CDR3 contains 15 residues. CDR3 nucleotides: TGTGCCAGCTCACCGGAAACAGGGTCCGAAGAGACCCAGTACTTC. This translates into CASSPETGSEETQYF.

A word on this clone: Other nucleotide sequences from this sample produce the same CDR3. The V gene is TRBV18, the J gene TRBJ2-7, with no clear D. The germline gives CDR1 KGHSH, CDR2 LQKENI. The ends were cut back, 1 base at V and 5 bases at J, with 6 bases in the middle. This CDR3 is 12 amino acids long. Written as DNA, the CDR3 is TGTGCCAGCTCACCACTTCCTGACGAGCAGTACTTC. This gives the protein CASSPLPDEQYF.

The rearrangement joins TRBV29-1 to TRBJ2-5; D remains ambiguous. V lost 4 bases to trimming and J lost 4 bases, with 16 bases between them. There are 14 residues in the CDR3. The germline V gene has CDR1 SQVTM and CDR2 ANQGSEA. The DNA for the CDR3 is TGCAGCGTTGCCTTTAGGTTAGGCCGAGAGACCCAGTACTTC. Translation: CSVAFRLGRETQYF. Full variable domain (remainder filled in from reference TRBV29-1 and TRBJ2-5): SAVISQKPSRDICQRGTSLTIQCQVDSQVTMMFWYRQQPGQSLTLIATANQGSEATYESGFVIDKFPISRPNLTFSTLTVSNMSPEDSSIYLCSVAFRLGRETQYFGPGTRLLVL.

Written as DNA, the CDR3 is TGCAGCGTTGAAGCGACCCCTGGGCATCTCTATGGCTACACCTTC. This gives the protein CSVEATPGHLYGYTF. The chain carries TRBV29-1 and TRBJ1-2; D gene uncertain. V was trimmed by 1 base and J by 4 bases, leaving 16 bases between them. The germline V gene has CDR1 SQVTM and CDR2 ANQGSEA. This CDR3 spans 15 amino acids.

This chain joins TRBV28 and TRBJ2-7, with D perhaps given as TRBD1 or TRBD2 (5 bases each). V was pared by 4 bases and J by 10 bases, with 23 bases between. There are 15 residues in the CDR3. The germline gives CDR1 MDHEN, CDR2 SYDVKM. CDR3 sequence: CASSSLGVGAGRQYF. As DNA, the CDR3 is TGTGCCAGCAGTTCGTTGGGGGTTGGCGCAGGTCGACAGTACTTC.

V and J are TRBV9 and TRBJ1-5; D not resolved. CDR1 and CDR2 from the germline V gene are SGDLS and YYNGEE. V was clipped by 3 bases and J by 5 bases, with 9 bases between them. CDR3 size: 13 residues. The CDR3 sequence: CASSARLDQPQHF. In nucleotides, the CDR3 is TGTGCCAGCAGCGCAAGACTGGATCAGCCCCAGCATTTT.

This sequence joins TRBV6-5 and TRBJ2-7; D assignment may be TRBD1 or TRBD2 (5 bases each). Germline CDR1 and CDR2: MNHEY and SVGAGI. CDR3 length: 12 amino acids. V lost 11 bases to trimming and J lost 3 bases, with 14 bases between them. The CDR3 coding sequence is TGTGCCTCGAGGGGCGGTGGCTACGAGCAGTACTTC. Amino acid sequence: CASRGGGYEQYF.

The chain joins TRBV30 to TRBJ2-3; no definite D call. The CDR3 extends over 12 amino acids. The germline V gene has CDR1 GTSNPN and CDR2 SVGIG (reference sequence). V lost 3 bases and J 6 bases, leaving 10 bases between the germline ends. The CDR3 here is CAWSPLLDTQYF. Written as DNA, the CDR3 is TGTGCCTGGAGCCCGTTGCTGGATACGCAGTATTTT.

The chain has TRBV7-9 and TRBJ2-3; 10 nucleotides line up with TRBD2. With 7 bases clipped from V and 6 bases from J, the junction kept 7 bases outside the gene matches. This CDR3 spans 14 amino acids. Per the germline V gene, CDR1 is SEHNR and CDR2 is FQNEAQ (reference sequence). CDR3 sequence: CASIVGGLADTQYF. The CDR3 DNA reads TGTGCCAGCATAGTGGGGGGACTAGCGGATACGCAGTATTTT.

The V call is TRBV2, the J call TRBJ2-4; weak D call: TRBD1 (5 bases). CDR1 and CDR2 (germline): SNHLY, FYNNEI. This CDR3 is 16 amino acids long. Between the trimmed V and J ends, which lost 6 bases and 8 bases, there was a span of 23 bases. CDR3 coding DNA: TGTGCCAGCAGGGCCAATAGACAGTCGGGTACGGACATTCAGTACTTC. It encodes CASRANRQSGTDIQYF.

This CDR3 reads CASSFPARRLTRIHEQFF. In DNA, the CDR3 is TGCGCCAGCAGCTTCCCCGCCAGGAGGTTAACGAGAATTCATGAGCAGTTCTTC. V is TRBV5-1 and J is TRBJ2-1, with D perhaps matching TRBD2 (5 bases). The CDR3 is made up of 18 amino acids. Trimming stripped 2 bases from V and 8 bases from J, with 26 bases between. Germline V gene sequence: CDR1 SGHRS, CDR2 YFSETQ.

The chain recombines TRBV7-9 with TRBJ1-2; D not certain. With 5 bases removed from V and 1 base from J, the gap between germline ends came to 11 bases. From germline, CDR1 is SEHNR and CDR2 FQNEAQ (reference sequence). This CDR3 has 14 residues. Here the CDR3 DNA reads TGTGCCAGCAGCCCCCCGGCCCATAACTATGGCTACACCTTC. It encodes CASSPPAHNYGYTF.

The chain couples TRBV6-6 to TRBJ2-1; TRBD1 aligns across 7 bases. The CDR3 covers 12 residues. Germline assignment: CDR1 MNHNY and CDR2 SVGAGI (reference sequence). V shed 5 bases and J 7 bases; nucleotides not matched to a gene: 2. The chain's CDR3 is CASSIRGNEQFF. As DNA, the CDR3 is TGTGCCAGCAGTATCAGGGGGAATGAGCAGTTCTTC.

The chain carries TRBV7-2 and TRBJ1-1; 7 bases fit TRBD1. J gave up 0 bases and V 3 bases, and 1 base lay outside the gene matches. The germline CDR1 and CDR2 sequences are SGHTA and FQGNSA. The CDR3 contains 14 residues. CDR3 loop: CASSFDRVNTEAFF. CDR3 bases: TGTGCCAGCAGCTTCGACAGGGTGAACACTGAAGCTTTCTTT.

The sample holds one count of this clone. The chain employs TRBV27 and TRBJ1-2; TRBD1 is a possible D gene (5 bases). Trimming stripped 2 bases from V and 7 bases from J, with 20 bases between. The CDR3 has 16 amino acids. The germline V gene encodes CDR1 MNHEY and CDR2 SMNVEV (reference sequence). CDR3 sequence (DNA): TGTGCCAGCAGTTTACGTGCAGGGTCAGGGTTTTTTGGCTACACCTTC. Translated: CASSLRAGSGFFGYTF.

The chain uses TRBV11-2 and TRBJ2-2; 8 nucleotides match TRBD1. Losses at the gene ends were 2 bases for V and 1 base for J; bases not matched to a gene: 6. This CDR3 spans 17 amino acids. Germline CDR1 reads SGHAT; CDR2 reads FQNNGV. In DNA, the CDR3 is TGTGCCAGCAGCTTACCTACAGGGGGGCTGAACACCGGGGAGCTGTTTTTT. Its protein is CASSLPTGGLNTGELFF.

The chain couples TRBV18 to TRBJ2-7, with 8 bases fitting TRBD2. The CDR3 is 15 residues long. V was clipped by 6 bases and J by 7 bases; unmatched bases: 14. Germline loops: CDR1 KGHSH, CDR2 LQKENI. The CDR3 coding sequence is TGTGCCAGCTCGCTCGGTAGCGGGAACCGAGGGGAGCAGTACTTC. It translates to CASSLGSGNRGEQYF. The whole variable domain, remainder taken from reference TRBV18 and TRBJ2-7, is NAGVMQNPRHLVRRRGQEARLRCSPMKGHSHVYWYRQLPEEGLKFMVYLQKENIIDESGMPKERFSAEFPKEGPSILRIQQVVRGDSAAYFCASSLGSGNRGEQYFGPGTRLTVT.

The rearrangement links TRBV7-8 to TRBJ2-7; TRBD2 aligns across 14 bases. CDR1 SGHVS and CDR2 FQNEAQ come from the germline V gene. This CDR3 spans 18 amino acids. The J segment lost 2 bases and the V segment lost 5 bases, leaving 11 bases of the junction unmatched. The CDR3 DNA follows: TGTGCCAGCAGCACACGACTAGCGGGAGGGCCTCGGACCTACGAGCAGTACTTC. Residues: CASSTRLAGGPRTYEQYF.

J is TRBJ2-7 and V is TRBV2; unclear D gene. This CDR3 is built from 13 residues. The germline gives CDR1 SNHLY, CDR2 FYNNEI. The V end was cut by 6 bases, the J end by 3 bases, with 12 bases between. The CDR3 coding sequence is TGTGCCAGCAGCCCCGATCCGATCTACGAGCAGTACTTC. This sequence encodes CASSPDPIYEQYF.

The CDR3 nucleotides are TGTGCCAGCAGCTCATACAGGGGATTCGACGAGACCCAGTACTTC. Its translation: CASSSYRGFDETQYF. The J gene is TRBJ2-5, the V gene TRBV7-6; 7 bases align to TRBD1. Germline V gene lookup returns CDR1 SGHVS and CDR2 FNYEAQ. V shed 4 bases and J 5 bases; nucleotides not matched to a gene: 10. This CDR3 is built from 15 residues.

This chain joins TRBV5-1 and TRBJ2-1; 8 nucleotides agree with TRBD2. This CDR3 is built from 18 residues. Looked up from germline, CDR1 is SGHRS and CDR2 is YFSETQ. V lost 0 bases, J lost 7 bases, and 15 bases stayed unmatched. The CDR3 is CASSLVPPGGPVQNEQFF. For the CDR3, the DNA is TGCGCCAGCAGCTTGGTCCCCCCGGGAGGGCCGGTTCAGAATGAGCAGTTCTTC.

This sequence joins TRBV5-4 and TRBJ1-1, with a tentative D call TRBD1 (6 bases). Germline CDR1 is SGHNT and CDR2 is YYREEE (reference sequence). Trimming took 4 bases from V and 3 from J, leaving 16 bases between them. This CDR3 spans 15 amino acids. This CDR3 reads CASSPFWTVDTEAFF. CDR3 nucleotide sequence: TGTGCCAGCAGCCCGTTTTGGACAGTTGACACTGAAGCTTTCTTT.

This clone was found once. This sequence joins TRBV7-6 and TRBJ2-7; D possibly corresponds to TRBD1 (6 bases). With 0 bases removed from V and 4 bases from J, the gap between germline ends came to 13 bases. The CDR3 sequence is 15 residues long. Germline V gives CDR1 SGHVS, CDR2 FNYEAQ. Here the CDR3 DNA reads TGTGCCAGCAGCTTAGCGCAAGGGGGTCTTTACGAGCAGTACTTC. Protein: CASSLAQGGLYEQYF.

V and J are TRBV10-3 and TRBJ2-1; D is possibly TRBD2 (6 bases). The CDR3 extends over 14 amino acids. Germline V gene data show CDR1 as ENHRY and CDR2 as SYGVKD. Trimming stripped 5 bases from V and 6 bases from J, with 14 bases between. CDR3 sequence (DNA): TGTGCCATCAGTATAGCGGTAGACGTCAATGAGCAGTTCTTC. Its translation: CAISIAVDVNEQFF.

The V and J genes are TRBV2 and TRBJ1-4; 7 bases are shared with TRBD1. The CDR3 contains 16 residues. Germline trimming cut 7 bases from V and 3 bases from J; bases unmatched to any gene: 11. Germline values: CDR1 SNHLY, CDR2 FYNNEI. CDR3 DNA sequence: TGTGCCAGCACCCTAGACAGGGCGTCGTCTAATGAAAAACTGTTTTTT. It encodes CASTLDRASSNEKLFF.

The gene calls are TRBV27 and TRBJ1-1; 7 positions agree with TRBD1. The germline gives CDR1 MNHEY, CDR2 SMNVEV (reference sequence). V trimming: 5 bases; J trimming: 5 bases; junction bases outside the gene matches: 8. The CDR3 consists of 14 residues. In DNA, the CDR3 is TGTGCCAGCAGTCCGACAGGGCGAACAACTGAAGCTTTCTTT. Protein sequence: CASSPTGRTTEAFF.

In its sample, this clone was seen once. CDR3 region: CASSQPPSTDTQYF. The CDR3, as DNA: TGTGCCAGCAGCCAACCCCCTAGCACAGATACGCAGTATTTT. V and J are TRBV7-3 and TRBJ2-3; D remains ambiguous. V lost 5 bases, J lost 0 bases, and 9 bases lay in between. The CDR3 loop spans 14 amino acids. Germline CDR1 SGHTA, CDR2 FQGTGA.